Listed below are T cell receptor beta chains from one sample, sequenced in a study of molecular identifiers for immune sequencing clone quantification. Each CDR3 protein is one row after TCRdb ran MiXCR on the PCR reads. The sample shows some 96,000 distinct CDR3 sequences, 24% of them seen only once. Sequencing was performed on naive CD8+ T cells from blood, with Jurkat cell RNA spiked in. All receptors come from a human donor in good health. Some libraries in this study had Jurkat cell RNA spiked in. The CDR3 runs from the conserved cysteine through the conserved F or W. A D gene is named only where the DNA matches it firmly. Clone sizes are given selectively: once, few, many, or a class where the clone is expanded.

D gene: TRBD1; V gene: TRBV7-9; clone size: NA; J gene: TRBJ2-5; CDR3 DNA: TGTGCCAGCAGCTCGGACAGGGCACCGGCGGCCCAGTACTTC; CDR3 protein: CASSSDRAPAAQYF
D gene: TRBD1; V gene: TRBV12-3/TRBV12-4; clone size: many; J gene: TRBJ2-1; CDR3 DNA: TGTGCCAGCAGTTACGGGACAGGGGCCTACAATGAGCAGTTCTTC; CDR3 protein: CASSYGTGAYNEQFF
D gene: NA; V gene: TRBV11-2; clone size: many; J gene: TRBJ2-5; CDR3 DNA: TGTGCCAGCAGCTTTTTGACTAGAACAGAGACCCAGTACTTC; CDR3 protein: CASSFLTRTETQYF
D gene: TRBD2; V gene: TRBV19; clone size: few; J gene: TRBJ2-5; CDR3 DNA: TGTGCCAGTAGTATCGAAGCGGGGGGGCACGAGACCCAGTACTTC; CDR3 protein: CASSIEAGGHETQYF
D gene: NA; V gene: TRBV9; clone size: NA; J gene: TRBJ1-1; CDR3 DNA: TGTGCCAGCAGCGTGCCGGGTCCATCGGGTCGGGCTGAAGCTTTCTTT; CDR3 protein: CASSVPGPSGRAEAFF
D gene: NA; V gene: TRBV5-6; clone size: NA; J gene: TRBJ1-1; CDR3 DNA: TGTGCCAGCAGCGAATTGCCGTCGTACACTGAAGCTTTCTTT; CDR3 protein: CASSELPSYTEAFF
D gene: TRBD1; V gene: TRBV5-6; clone size: many; J gene: TRBJ2-7; CDR3 DNA: TGTGCCAGCAGCTTGGGACAGGGCACCCCCTACGAGCAGTACTTC; CDR3 protein: CASSLGQGTPYEQYF
D gene: NA; V gene: TRBV7-9; clone size: many; J gene: TRBJ2-5; CDR3 DNA: TGTGCCAGCAGCTTAGCGCGGGGAGGTCACCAAGAGACCCAGTACTTC; CDR3 protein: CASSLARGGHQETQYF
D gene: TRBD1; V gene: TRBV2; clone size: NA; J gene: TRBJ2-4; CDR3 DNA: TGTGCCAGCAGCTCCCCCGGGACAGGGGAAAACATTCAGTACTTC; CDR3 protein: CASSSPGTGENIQYF
D gene: NA; V gene: TRBV7-2; clone size: many; J gene: TRBJ1-5; CDR3 DNA: TGTGCCAGCAGCGACACCCCCAGCAATCAGCCCCAGCATTTT; CDR3 protein: CASSDTPSNQPQHF
D gene: TRBD2; V gene: TRBV27; clone size: NA; J gene: TRBJ2-7; CDR3 DNA: TGTGCCACCCAGCCTAGCGGGAGCCGAATCCCGGGGCGAGGGCAGTACTTC; CDR3 protein: CATQPSGSRIPGRGQYF
D gene: TRBD2; V gene: TRBV28; clone size: few; J gene: TRBJ2-1; CDR3 DNA: TGTGTCAGCAGCTCGGGACTAGCGGGAACCAATGAGCAGTTCTTC; CDR3 protein: CVSSSGLAGTNEQFF
D gene: NA; V gene: TRBV6-2/TRBV6-3; clone size: few; J gene: TRBJ1-2; CDR3 DNA: TGTGCCAGCAGTTCTTGGACCCCGTCGAACTATGGCTACACCTTC; CDR3 protein: CASSSWTPSNYGYTF
D gene: NA; V gene: TRBV25-1; clone size: many; J gene: TRBJ2-3; CDR3 DNA: TGTGCCAGCAGTGAAACTGGCACAGATACGCAGTATTTT; CDR3 protein: CASSETGTDTQYF
D gene: TRBD1; V gene: TRBV4-3; clone size: many; J gene: TRBJ2-7; CDR3 DNA: TGCGCCAGCAGCCAAGCCTGGACAGGGACCTACGAGCAGTACTTC; CDR3 protein: CASSQAWTGTYEQYF
D gene: NA; V gene: TRBV5-1; clone size: many; J gene: TRBJ1-2; CDR3 DNA: TGCGCCAGCACCGAGAAACTAGGTACTAACTATGGCTACACCTTC; CDR3 protein: CASTEKLGTNYGYTF
D gene: NA; V gene: TRBV6-6; clone size: many; J gene: TRBJ2-7; CDR3 DNA: TGTGCCAGCAGTTATGGGGACCCCTACGAGCAGTACTTC; CDR3 protein: CASSYGDPYEQYF
D gene: TRBD2; V gene: TRBV3-1; clone size: NA; J gene: TRBJ2-1; CDR3 DNA: TGTGCCAGCAGCCATGACCCACTAGCGGGGGACAATGAGCAGTTCTTC; CDR3 protein: CASSHDPLAGDNEQFF
D gene: NA; V gene: TRBV7-9; clone size: many; J gene: TRBJ1-3; CDR3 DNA: TGTGCCAGCAGCTTAGACGGGAACACCATATATTTT; CDR3 protein: CASSLDGNTIYF
D gene: TRBD1; V gene: TRBV5-6; clone size: many; J gene: TRBJ2-3; CDR3 DNA: TGTGCCAGCAGCTGGGGGACAGGCACAGATACGCAGTATTTT; CDR3 protein: CASSWGTGTDTQYF
D gene: TRBD2; V gene: TRBV27; clone size: few; J gene: TRBJ2-5; CDR3 DNA: TGTGCCAGCGGTCCGGGACTAGCGGGGTTTGCGACCCAGTACTTC; CDR3 protein: CASGPGLAGFATQYF